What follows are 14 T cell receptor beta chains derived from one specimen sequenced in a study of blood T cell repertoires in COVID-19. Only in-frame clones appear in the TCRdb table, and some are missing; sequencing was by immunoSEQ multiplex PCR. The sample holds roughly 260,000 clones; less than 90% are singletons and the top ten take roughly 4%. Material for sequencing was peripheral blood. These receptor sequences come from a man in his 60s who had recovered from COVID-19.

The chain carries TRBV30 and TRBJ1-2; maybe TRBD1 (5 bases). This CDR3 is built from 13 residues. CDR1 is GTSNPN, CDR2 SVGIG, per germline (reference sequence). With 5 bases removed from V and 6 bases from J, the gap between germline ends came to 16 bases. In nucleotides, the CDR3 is TGTGCCTGGTCCGGGGGGTTAACCCATGGCTACACCTTC. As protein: CAWSGGLTHGYTF.

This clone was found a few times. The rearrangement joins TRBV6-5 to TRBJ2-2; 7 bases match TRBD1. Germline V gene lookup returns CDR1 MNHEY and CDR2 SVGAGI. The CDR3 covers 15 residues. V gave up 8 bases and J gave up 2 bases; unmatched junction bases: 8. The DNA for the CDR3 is TGTGCCAGCCGAACTTGGGACAGTAACACCGGGGAGCTGTTTTTT. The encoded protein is CASRTWDSNTGELFF.

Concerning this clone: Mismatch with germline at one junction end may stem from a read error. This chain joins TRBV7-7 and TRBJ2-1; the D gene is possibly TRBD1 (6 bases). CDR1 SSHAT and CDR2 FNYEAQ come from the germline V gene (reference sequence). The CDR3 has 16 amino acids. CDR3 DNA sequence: TGTGCTAGCAGCCCTACCTCGGGACAAGGGGACAATGAGCAGTTCTTC. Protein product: CASSPTSGQGDNEQFF.

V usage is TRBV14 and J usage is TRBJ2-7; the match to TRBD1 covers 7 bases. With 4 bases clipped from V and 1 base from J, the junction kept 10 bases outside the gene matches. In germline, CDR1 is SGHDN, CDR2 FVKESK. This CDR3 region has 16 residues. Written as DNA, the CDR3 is TGTGCCAGCAGCCCCCCGGGACAGTTGAATTCCTACGAGCAGTACTTC. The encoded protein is CASSPPGQLNSYEQYF.

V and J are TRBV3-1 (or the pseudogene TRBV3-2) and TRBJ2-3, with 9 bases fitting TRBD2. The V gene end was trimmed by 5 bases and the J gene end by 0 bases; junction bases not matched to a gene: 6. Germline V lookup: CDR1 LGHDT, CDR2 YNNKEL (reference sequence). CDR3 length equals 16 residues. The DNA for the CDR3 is TGTGCCAGCAGCAGATTAGCGGGGGCTAGCACAGATACGCAGTATTTT. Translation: CASSRLAGASTDTQYF.

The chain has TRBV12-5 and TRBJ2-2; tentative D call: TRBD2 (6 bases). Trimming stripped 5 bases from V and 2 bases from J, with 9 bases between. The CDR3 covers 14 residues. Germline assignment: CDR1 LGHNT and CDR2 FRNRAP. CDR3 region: CASGTSSNTGELFF. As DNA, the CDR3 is TGTGCTAGTGGTACTAGCTCTAACACCGGGGAGCTGTTTTTT.

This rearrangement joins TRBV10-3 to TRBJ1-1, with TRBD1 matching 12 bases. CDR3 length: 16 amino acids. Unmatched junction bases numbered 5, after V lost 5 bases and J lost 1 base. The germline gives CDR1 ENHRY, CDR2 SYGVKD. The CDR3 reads CAISTGQGAGNTEAFF. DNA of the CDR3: TGTGCCATCAGTACGGGACAGGGGGCAGGGAACACTGAAGCTTTCTTT.

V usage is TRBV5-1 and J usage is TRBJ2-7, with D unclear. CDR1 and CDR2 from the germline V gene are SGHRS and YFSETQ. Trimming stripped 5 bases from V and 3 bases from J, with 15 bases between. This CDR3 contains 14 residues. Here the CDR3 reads CASRGFGGYYEQYF. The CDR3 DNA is TGCGCCAGCAGAGGATTCGGCGGATACTACGAGCAGTACTTC.

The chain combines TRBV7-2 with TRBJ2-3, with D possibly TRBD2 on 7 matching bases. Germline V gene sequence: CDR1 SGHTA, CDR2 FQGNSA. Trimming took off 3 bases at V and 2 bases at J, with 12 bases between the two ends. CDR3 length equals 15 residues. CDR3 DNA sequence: TGTGCCAGCAGCTTTCGGGGGGCCCTCACAGATACGCAGTATTTT. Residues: CASSFRGALTDTQYF.

CDR3 amino acids: CASSLGSVINQPQHF. The CDR3 nucleotides are TGTGCCAGCAGCTTGGGCTCGGTAATCAATCAGCCCCAGCATTTT. The rearrangement uses TRBV5-8 and TRBJ1-5, with unresolved D. With 0 bases removed from V and 3 bases from J, the gap between germline ends came to 10 bases. The CDR3 has 15 amino acids. CDR1 is SGHTS and CDR2 is YDEGEE in the germline V gene.

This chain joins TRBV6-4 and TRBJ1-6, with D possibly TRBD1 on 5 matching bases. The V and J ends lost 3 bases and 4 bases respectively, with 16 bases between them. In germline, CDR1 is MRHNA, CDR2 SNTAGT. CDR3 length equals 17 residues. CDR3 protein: CASSEVSRGGYNSPLHF. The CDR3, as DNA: TGTGCCAGCAGTGAAGTGAGCCGCGGGGGTTATAATTCACCCCTCCACTTT.

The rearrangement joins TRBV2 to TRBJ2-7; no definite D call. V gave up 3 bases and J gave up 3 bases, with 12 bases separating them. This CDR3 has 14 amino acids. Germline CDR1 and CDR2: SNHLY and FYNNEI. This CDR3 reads CASSELPTNYEQYF. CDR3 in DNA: TGTGCCAGCAGTGAGCTTCCGACAAACTACGAGCAGTACTTC.

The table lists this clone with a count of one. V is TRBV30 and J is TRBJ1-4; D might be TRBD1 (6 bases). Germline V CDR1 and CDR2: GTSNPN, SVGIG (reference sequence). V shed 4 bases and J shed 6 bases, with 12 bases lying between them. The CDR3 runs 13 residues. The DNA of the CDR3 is TGTGCCTGGACTACAGGGTCGGATGAAAAACTGTTTTTT. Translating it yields CAWTTGSDEKLFF.

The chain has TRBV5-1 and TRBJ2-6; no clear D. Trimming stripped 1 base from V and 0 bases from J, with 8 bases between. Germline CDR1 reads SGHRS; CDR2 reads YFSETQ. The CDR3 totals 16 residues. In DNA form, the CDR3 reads TGCGCCAGCAGCTTGTTAGTTGGCTCTGGGGCCAACGTCCTGACTTTC. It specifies CASSLLVGSGANVLTF.